Only a few counts were recorded for the clone carrying this T cell receptor (beta chain). Its antigen is currently unknown. V was pared by 4 bases and J by 3 bases, with 9 bases between. Germline V lookup: CDR1 LNHDA, CDR2 SQIVND (reference sequence). The CDR3 runs to 14 residues. The sample originates from a study of beta chain features in type 1 diabetes. Study information: Patients looked much like healthy donors when it came to age, gender and cell yields.

Investigators reverse transcribed all isolated RNA, so they sequenced expressed TCRB transcripts. Generated by immunoSEQ multiplex PCR, the TCRdb table keeps only in-frame clones and is missing some. The sample yields under 850,000 clones, 13% seen once. Sorting with CD45RO/CCR7/CD25/CD127/CD95/CD27 yielded naive, central memory, regulatory and stem-like memory CD4+ cells. Each of the sorted populations had a purity greater than 95%. Points from the study as a whole: When Type 1 diabetes patients were examined, their TCRB CDR3s proved moderately but significantly shorter in all four CD4+ subsets. Junctions at VDJ sites from type 1 diabetes patients had fewer insertions and more deletions.

The chain joins TRBV19 to TRBJ2-2; D call uncertain. The clonotype comes from a man between 18 and 29 years old with type 1 diabetes. The sequenced material came from naive CD4+ T cells from blood. The DNA for the CDR3 is TGTGCCAGTAGTAGGAGAAGTGACACCGGGGAGCTGTTTTTT. Translated, it gives CASSRRSDTGELFF. Looking up the rest from reference TRBV19 and TRBJ2-2 gives the full variable domain: DGGITQSPKYLFRKEGQNVTLSCEQNLNHDAMYWYRQDPGQGLRLIYYSQIVNDFQKGDIAEGYSVSREKKESFPLTVTSAQKNPTAFYLCASSRRSDTGELFFGEGSRLTVL.